This T cell receptor (beta chain) was sequenced for a study of neurological immune-mediated disorders. CDR3 length equals 17 residues. In germline, CDR1 is DFQATT, CDR2 SNEGSKA (reference sequence). V was clipped by 5 bases and J by 8 bases; unmatched bases: 18. cDNA was made by 5'RACE with 10-nucleotide random UMIs. TCRdb independently ran MiXCR on the 5' RACE reads; one entry per CDR3 protein. The data contain over 45,000 distinct CDR3 sequences, approximately 3.3% of them singletons. There are many counts of this clonotype. Its cognate antigen is unknown. Regarding the study as a whole: The multiple sclerosis repertoire cluster was not associated with any clinical or MRI feature.

This receptor was identified in a man aged 40-50 years with multiple sclerosis. Sequencing used PBMCs. The J gene is TRBJ1-4, the V gene TRBV20-1; 9 bases fit TRBD1. The CDR3 loop reads CSAVVGHMTGGREKLFF. The CDR3 coding sequence is TGCAGTGCTGTAGTGGGACACATGACAGGGGGAAGGGAAAAACTGTTTTTT.